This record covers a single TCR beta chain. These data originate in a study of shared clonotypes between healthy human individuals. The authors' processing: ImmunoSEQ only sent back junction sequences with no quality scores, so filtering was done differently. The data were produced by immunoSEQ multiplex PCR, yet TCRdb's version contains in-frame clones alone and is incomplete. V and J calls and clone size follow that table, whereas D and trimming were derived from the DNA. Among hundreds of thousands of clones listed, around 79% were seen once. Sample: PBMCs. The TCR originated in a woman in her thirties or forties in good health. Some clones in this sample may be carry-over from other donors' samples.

The CDR3 DNA reads as TGTGCCAGCGTCGGGCCCGGGTCCTACGAGCAGTACTTC. The encoded protein is CASVGPGSYEQYF. The V gene is TRBV7-9, the J gene TRBJ2-7; D call uncertain. Germline CDR1 and CDR2: SEHNR and FQNEAQ (reference sequence). The CDR3 is 13 amino acids. V was pared by 8 bases and J by 1 base, with 12 bases between.